These T cell receptor beta chains were read from a single sample in a study of cytomegalovirus exposure and HLA in healthy donors. Clones were sequenced by immunoSEQ multiplex PCR, and TCRdb holds only the in-frame ones, with some missing. The table lists some 100,000 clones, 75% of them singletons. Sequenced material: PBMCs. These receptors originate from a woman younger than 30 in good health and CMV-seropositive. CDR3s include the opening cysteine and the closing phenylalanine or tryptophan. A D gene is named only where the DNA matches it firmly. Clone size appears in some rows only: once, few, many, or a class for an expanded clone.

abundance,v_gene,d_gene,j_gene,len,CDR3aa,CDR3nt
NA,TRBV25-1,NA,TRBJ2-7,12,CASSEFPYEQYF,TGTGCCAGCAGTGAATTCCCGTACGAGCAGTACTTC
NA,TRBV27,TRBD1,TRBJ2-1,17,CASSHIIGTGSYNEQFF,TGTGCCAGCAGTCACATAATCGGGACAGGGTCCTACAATGAGCAGTTCTTC
NA,TRBV7-2,TRBD2,TRBJ2-7,14,CASSATSGSYEQYF,TGTGCCAGCAGCGCGACTAGCGGGAGCTACGAGCAGTACTTC
few,TRBV11-3,TRBD2,TRBJ2-1,16,CASSSRTLAGGNEQFF,TGTGCCAGCAGCTCACGGACCCTAGCGGGTGGGAATGAGCAGTTCTTC
NA,TRBV9,NA,TRBJ2-3,14,CASSVAGSTDTQYF,TGTGCCAGCAGCGTAGCAGGGTCCACAGATACGCAGTATTTT
once,TRBV25-1,TRBD2,TRBJ2-7,16,CASSEYGTSVSDEQYF,TGTGCCAGCAGTGAATACGGGACTAGCGTCTCGGACGAGCAGTACTTC
NA,TRBV5-1,NA,TRBJ2-7,15,CASSLPGVSPYEQYF,TGCGCCAGCAGCTTACCAGGGGTTAGCCCCTACGAGCAGTACTTC
once,TRBV19,TRBD2,TRBJ2-1,14,CASSIGLAGDEQFF,TGTGCCAGTAGTATCGGCCTCGCGGGGGATGAGCAGTTCTTC
NA,TRBV10-3,TRBD2,TRBJ2-1,17,CAIRGAVAGAIYNEQFF,TGTGCCATCAGGGGGGCCGTAGCGGGAGCCATTTACAATGAGCAGTTCTTC
few,TRBV5-4,TRBD1,TRBJ1-4,14,CASSGTGLNEKLFF,TGTGCCAGCAGCGGGACAGGTCTCAATGAAAAACTGTTTTTT
NA,TRBV18,TRBD1,TRBJ1-2,13,CASSPDREYGYTF,TGTGCCAGCTCTCCCGACAGGGAGTATGGCTACACCTTC
NA,TRBV10-3,NA,TRBJ2-1,15,CATKNEAAEVNEQFF,TGTGCCACAAAAAATGAGGCTGCGGAGGTCAATGAGCAGTTCTTC
NA,TRBV27,TRBD1,TRBJ1-2,13,CASSLLGQGGYTF,TGTGCCAGCAGTTTACTTGGACAGGGTGGCTACACCTTC
NA,TRBV2,NA,TRBJ2-4,14,CASSTDRAKNIQYF,TGTGCCAGCAGCACGGACAGAGCCAAAAACATTCAGTACTTC
NA,TRBV7-2,NA,TRBJ2-3,15,CASSLGISSTDTQYF,TGTGCCAGCAGCTTGGGCATTTCTAGCACAGATACGCAGTATTTT
NA,TRBV5-1,NA,TRBJ2-1,15,CASSLTGSVYNEQFF,TGCGCCAGCAGCTTGACAGGGAGCGTTTACAATGAGCAGTTCTTC
NA,TRBV4-2,NA,TRBJ2-7,13,CASSPTGSYEQYF,TGTGCCAGCAGCCCAACGGGCTCCTACGAGCAGTACTTC
NA,TRBV6-5,TRBD2,TRBJ2-3,16,CASSLRTSGVGDTQYF,TGTGCCAGCAGTTTGAGGACTAGCGGAGTGGGAGATACGCAGTATTTT
NA,TRBV29-1,NA,TRBJ1-1,12,CSVEAREPEAFF,TGCAGCGTTGAAGCCCGGGAACCGGAAGCTTTCTTT